The 17 T cell receptor beta chains in this list originate from one sample, sequenced in a study of early T cells in non-severe SARS-CoV-2 infection. In TCRdb, the 5' RACE reads were re-called with MiXCR into one record per CDR3 protein. The sample consists of over 30,000 distinct CDR3 sequences, around 3.9% of them appearing once. Sequenced: whole blood. These receptor sequences come from an adult who was a healthcare worker with PCR-confirmed SARS-CoV-2 infection or an uninfected control (not recorded which).

This chain joins TRBV29-1 and TRBJ2-3; maybe TRBD2 (5 bases). This CDR3 has 14 amino acids. Trimming removed 2 bases at V and 4 bases at J, with 13 bases between. Germline CDR1 is SQVTM and CDR2 is ANQGSEA. The CDR3 DNA reads as TGCAGCGTTGAAAAACTAGTCCTGGCAGATACGCAGTATTTT. This sequence encodes CSVEKLVLADTQYF.

There are many counts of this clonotype. This chain connects TRBV14 to TRBJ2-7; tentatively, D is TRBD1 or TRBD2 (5 bases each). The CDR3 spans 14 residues. V dropped 4 bases and J dropped 5 bases, with 15 bases sitting between them. Germline V gene lookup returns CDR1 SGHDN and CDR2 FVKESK. Here the CDR3 reads CASSPGTVLDEQYF. Here the CDR3 DNA reads TGTGCCAGCAGCCCCGGGACGGTATTAGACGAGCAGTACTTC. Based on the CDR3 plus reference TRBV14 and TRBJ2-7, the full variable domain is EAGVTQFPSHSVIEKGQTVTLRCDPISGHDNLYWYRRVMGKEIKFLLHFVKESKQDESGMPNNRFLAERTGGTYSTLKVQPAELEDSGVYFCASSPGTVLDEQYFGPGTRLTVT.

This rearrangement joins TRBV12-5 to TRBJ2-2, with 7 bases that match TRBD1. Germline values: CDR1 LGHNT, CDR2 FRNRAP. The CDR3 is 15 residues long. The V segment lost 3 bases and the J segment 3 bases; nucleotides outside the gene matches: 4. The CDR3 DNA reads TGTGCTAGTGGTTTAGGGGGCGCGGACACCGGGGAGCTGTTTTTT. This encodes CASGLGGADTGELFF.

This clonotype was detected many times. The chain carries TRBV6-5 and TRBJ2-7; possibly TRBD1 for D (5 bases). The CDR3 runs to 15 residues. V lost 2 bases, J lost 3 bases, and 14 bases lay in between. Germline CDR1 MNHEY, CDR2 SVGAGI. The CDR3 protein is CASSYGAGPDYEQYF. CDR3 coding DNA: TGTGCCAGCAGTTACGGGGCAGGGCCGGACTACGAGCAGTACTTC.

This clonotype was picked up many times. The V call is TRBV6-1, the J call TRBJ2-3, with D possibly being TRBD1 (8 bases). Germline V gene data show CDR1 as MNHNS and CDR2 as SASEGT. CDR3 length: 12 residues. Trimming took off 11 bases at V and 15 bases at J, with 24 bases between the two ends. The CDR3 sequence is CAVRGLAAMFYF. DNA for the CDR3: TGTGCCGTCAGGGGGCTAGCGGCGATGTTTTATTTT.

This clonotype was detected many times. The V call is TRBV28, the J call TRBJ1-1, with 10 bases that match TRBD1. J gave up 6 bases and V 2 bases, and 9 bases lay outside the gene matches. The germline gives CDR1 MDHEN, CDR2 SYDVKM. This CDR3 comprises 16 residues. In nucleotides, the CDR3 is TGTGCCAGCAGTTTACCGGGGGGACAGGGGACGCCTGAAGCTTTCTTT. Protein product: CASSLPGGQGTPEAFF.

This clonotype came up many times. The CDR3 here is CASSPIKTTDTQYF. In nucleotides, the CDR3 is TGTGCCAGCTCACCAATCAAAACCACAGATACGCAGTATTTT. This chain joins TRBV18 and TRBJ2-3; unclear D gene. V was pared by 2 bases and J by 2 bases, with 8 bases between. CDR3 length equals 14 residues. CDR1 KGHSH and CDR2 LQKENI come from the germline V gene.

This clonotype was seen at least ten times. The rearrangement uses TRBV12-3 or TRBV12-4 and TRBJ2-3; D is undetermined. V dropped 3 bases and J dropped 2 bases, with 9 bases sitting between them. The CDR3 is made up of 14 amino acids. CDR3 sequence: CASSFGKNTDTQYF. The CDR3 DNA reads as TGTGCCAGCAGTTTCGGCAAGAACACAGATACGCAGTATTTT.

This clonotype was counted at least ten times. The chain is built from TRBV4-2 and TRBJ2-4; 7 bases line up with TRBD2. Germline V lookup: CDR1 LGHNA, CDR2 YNFKEQ. With V trimmed by 1 base and J by 0 bases, 6 bases remained unmatched. The CDR3 runs 17 residues. In DNA, the CDR3 is TGTGCCAGCAGCCAAGGGGGGGGAGAACTAGCCAAAAACATTCAGTACTTC. Translated, it gives CASSQGGGELAKNIQYF.

This clonotype came up many times. This chain connects TRBV11-2 to TRBJ2-7; D is unresolved. This CDR3 region has 14 residues. CDR1 is SGHAT, CDR2 FQNNGV, per germline. The germline V and J ends were trimmed by 2 bases and 5 bases, with 13 bases remaining between them. CDR3 nucleotides: TGTGCCAGCAGCTTACGGCCCTCGGGCGACGAGCAGTACTTC. Its translation: CASSLRPSGDEQYF.

This rearrangement joins TRBV9 to TRBJ2-5; possible D gene TRBD2, 5 bases. Between the trimmed V and J ends, which lost 0 bases and 1 base, there was a span of 16 bases. The CDR3 contains 17 residues. The germline CDR1 and CDR2 sequences are SGDLS and YYNGEE. CDR3 in DNA: TGTGCCAGCAGCGTAGCGGGAATCCCCGGGTCCCAAGAGACCCAGTACTTC. Translation gives CASSVAGIPGSQETQYF.

This clonotype showed up many times. The chain couples TRBV4-2 to TRBJ2-7, with 10 bases aligning to TRBD2. This CDR3 spans 16 amino acids. The ends lost 2 bases at V and 3 bases at J; junction bases unmatched: 7. The germline V gene has CDR1 LGHNA and CDR2 YNFKEQ. The CDR3 protein is CASSQPVLAGIYEQYF. CDR3 nucleotides: TGTGCCAGCAGCCAACCCGTACTAGCGGGGATCTACGAGCAGTACTTC.

The sample holds many counts of this clonotype. This chain connects TRBV27 to TRBJ2-3; tentatively, D is TRBD2 (5 bases). CDR1 and CDR2 from the germline V gene are MNHEY and SMNVEV (reference sequence). Trimming left V 0 bases short and J 8 bases short, with 6 bases between. There are 12 residues in the CDR3. Here the CDR3 reads CASSLSAGTQYF. CDR3 bases: TGTGCCAGCAGTTTATCGGCGGGTACGCAGTATTTT.

This clonotype was recorded at least ten times. The rearrangement uses TRBV7-8 and TRBJ1-1; TRBD1 is a possible D gene (5 bases). Trimming removed 6 bases at V and 10 bases at J, with 12 bases between. From germline, CDR1 is SGHVS and CDR2 FQNEAQ. The CDR3 is 11 amino acids. CDR3: CASREGVRAFF. CDR3 nucleotide sequence: TGTGCCAGCAGGGAAGGGGTTCGAGCTTTCTTT.

Ten or more counts support this clonotype. V gene TRBV7-8 combines with J gene TRBJ1-3; 7 positions match TRBD1. This CDR3 spans 20 amino acids. V was clipped by 3 bases and J by 5 bases; unmatched bases: 22. Germline V gene data show CDR1 as SGHVS and CDR2 as FQNEAQ. The CDR3 coding sequence is TGTGCCAGCAGCTTCGGGTGGACGACAGGGCCCCCGGCATTGAGAAACACCATATATTTT. It specifies CASSFGWTTGPPALRNTIYF.

This clonotype was seen repeatedly, ten times or more. This chain connects TRBV7-6 to TRBJ2-2; no clear D. V shed 3 bases and J shed 1 base, with 3 bases lying between them. CDR3 size: 13 residues. Germline V gene lookup returns CDR1 SGHVS and CDR2 FNYEAQ. CDR3 nucleotides: TGTGCCAGCAGCTTTGGGAACACCGGGGAGCTGTTTTTT. Encoded protein: CASSFGNTGELFF.

In this sample, this clonotype is medium-sized (0.01 to 0.1%). This chain uses TRBV10-1 with TRBJ2-1; D unresolved. Germline-derived CDR1 and CDR2 are WNHNN and SYGVQD (reference sequence). Trimming took 6 bases from V and 6 from J, leaving 18 bases between them. There are 15 residues in the CDR3. The DNA for the CDR3 is TGCGCCAGCAGCGTTGGTGGGAATCCTAGCAATGAGCAGTTCTTC. This encodes CASSVGGNPSNEQFF.